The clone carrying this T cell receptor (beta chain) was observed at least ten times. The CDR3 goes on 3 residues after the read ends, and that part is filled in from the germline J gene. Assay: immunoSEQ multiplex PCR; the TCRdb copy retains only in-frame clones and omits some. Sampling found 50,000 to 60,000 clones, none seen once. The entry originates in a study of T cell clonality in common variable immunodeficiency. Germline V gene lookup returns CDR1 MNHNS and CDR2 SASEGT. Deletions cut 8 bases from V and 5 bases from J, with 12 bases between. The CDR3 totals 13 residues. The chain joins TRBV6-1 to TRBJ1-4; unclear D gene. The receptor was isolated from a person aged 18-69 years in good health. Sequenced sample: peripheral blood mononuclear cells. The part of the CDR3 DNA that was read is TGTGCCAGCGGTGTGCGGCTGAATGAAAAA. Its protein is CASGVRLNEK. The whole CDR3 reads CASGVRLNEKLFF.